These 22 T cell receptor beta chains came from one sample sequenced in a study of cytomegalovirus exposure and HLA in healthy donors. With 60 Vbeta and 13 Jbeta primers, the PCR was carried out. The protocol was immunoSEQ multiplex PCR, while the TCRdb copy is restricted to in-frame clones and leaves out a portion. The repertoire holds about 150,000 clones, with roughly three quarters as singletons. Sequenced material: PBMCs. These receptors came from a male donor in good health and CMV-seronegative.

V and J are TRBV6-5 and TRBJ2-5, with 7 bases matching TRBD1. The CDR3 spans 15 residues. After removal of 6 bases from V and 3 bases from J, the junction contained 10 bases not matched to a gene. Per the germline V gene, CDR1 is MNHEY and CDR2 is SVGAGI. This chain's CDR3 is CASRTEGAGKETQYF. The CDR3 DNA follows: TGTGCCAGCAGGACTGAGGGGGCGGGTAAAGAGACCCAGTACTTC.

This clone was seen more than once but under ten times. The rearrangement uses TRBV7-9 and TRBJ1-1; D is ambiguous. V was pared by 3 bases and J by 0 bases, with 5 bases between. Germline-derived CDR1 and CDR2 are SEHNR and FQNEAQ (reference sequence). This CDR3 contains 13 residues. The CDR3 protein is CASSFPLNTEAFF. DNA for the CDR3: TGTGCCAGCAGCTTTCCATTGAACACTGAAGCTTTCTTT.

This clone was seen a few times. The chain carries TRBV27 and TRBJ2-7; 7 nucleotides align to TRBD1. Unmatched junction bases numbered 11, after V lost 6 bases and J lost 6 bases. The CDR3 runs to 14 residues. CDR1 is MNHEY, CDR2 SMNVEV, per germline (reference sequence). CDR3 loop: CASSHRQGGSEQYF. The CDR3 DNA is TGTGCCAGCAGCCATAGACAGGGTGGTAGCGAGCAGTACTTC.

The J gene is TRBJ1-1, the V gene TRBV30; maybe TRBD1 (5 bases). Germline CDR1 and CDR2: GTSNPN and SVGIG (reference sequence). Trimming cost V 0 bases and J 2 bases, with 7 bases left between them. CDR3 length: 13 amino acids. The CDR3: CAWSVQDNTEAFF. The CDR3 DNA sequence: TGTGCCTGGAGTGTACAGGACAACACTGAAGCTTTCTTT.

The table lists this clone with a count of one. The rearrangement links TRBV10-3 to TRBJ2-7, with a possible D match to TRBD1 (7 bases). The germline V gene has CDR1 ENHRY and CDR2 SYGVKD. The CDR3 extends over 13 amino acids. V lost 5 bases, J lost 4 bases, and 12 bases lay in between. The CDR3 nucleotides are TGTGCCATCAGTCGCGGGACAGATTACGAGCAGTACTTC. This gives the protein CAISRGTDYEQYF.

This clone was observed a handful of times. The chain joins TRBV4-2 to TRBJ1-4, with a tentative D call TRBD1 (6 bases). Germline CDR1 is LGHNA and CDR2 is YNFKEQ. This CDR3 region has 15 residues. V was clipped by 4 bases and J by 6 bases, with 15 bases between them. The CDR3 region is CASSPRGAGDEKLFF. The CDR3 DNA is TGTGCCAGCAGCCCCAGAGGGGCAGGGGATGAAAAACTGTTTTTT.

This clone showed up just a few times. The chain links TRBV4-2 to TRBJ1-6; the D gene is possibly TRBD1 (6 bases). Trimming removed 1 base at V and 3 bases at J, with 13 bases between. Germline assignment: CDR1 LGHNA and CDR2 YNFKEQ. The CDR3 totals 17 residues. In nucleotides, the CDR3 is TGTGCCAGCAGCCAAGCTGGGGGGGGCCACTATAATTCACCCCTCCACTTT. Amino acid sequence: CASSQAGGGHYNSPLHF.

The chain combines TRBV7-2 with TRBJ1-5; 7 nucleotides align to TRBD1. The CDR3 sequence is 15 residues long. Per the germline V gene, CDR1 is SGHTA and CDR2 is FQGNSA. Trimming removed 3 bases from V and 7 bases from J; junction bases left unmatched: 9. CDR3 sequence (DNA): TGTGCCAGCAGCTTGGGACAGAGGGGCCGACAGCCCCAGCATTTT. Translating it yields CASSLGQRGRQPQHF.

The chain links TRBV2 to TRBJ1-5; a weak D match, TRBD1 (6 bases). The germline gives CDR1 SNHLY, CDR2 FYNNEI. Trimming shortened V by 2 bases and J by 7 bases, and 12 bases separated the two germline ends. The CDR3 is made up of 14 amino acids. The CDR3, as DNA: TGTGCCAGCAGTGAAACAGGGTTGAGGCAGCCCCAGCATTTT. Its protein is CASSETGLRQPQHF.

The V call is TRBV12-5, the J call TRBJ2-1, with a tentative D call TRBD2 (5 bases). The CDR3 is 13 amino acids. CDR1 LGHNT and CDR2 FRNRAP come from the germline V gene. V lost 7 bases and J lost 5, with 12 bases in between. CDR3 coding DNA: TGTGCTAGTGCCCCTGGGGAGCACAATGAGCAGTTCTTC. Residues: CASAPGEHNEQFF.

The genes are TRBV6-6 and TRBJ2-3; 12 bases line up with TRBD2. Germline CDR1 MNHNY, CDR2 SVGAGI (reference sequence). The V gene end was trimmed by 4 bases and the J gene end by 7 bases; junction bases not matched to a gene: 6. The CDR3 spans 15 residues. CDR3 region: CASSSLAGGHNTQYF. The CDR3 DNA is TGTGCCAGCAGTTCCCTAGCGGGGGGGCATAATACGCAGTATTTT.

J is TRBJ2-5 and V is TRBV7-9, with D possibly TRBD2 on 5 matching bases. The V and J ends lost 6 bases and 3 bases respectively, with 8 bases between them. This CDR3 is 12 amino acids long. CDR1 SEHNR and CDR2 FQNEAQ come from the germline V gene (reference sequence). The chain's CDR3 is CASRWGEETQYF. DNA of the CDR3: TGTGCCAGCAGATGGGGAGAAGAGACCCAGTACTTC.

The chain uses TRBV7-9 and TRBJ2-5; D gene unclear. Germline loops: CDR1 SEHNR, CDR2 FQNEAQ (reference sequence). V lost 2 bases, J lost 1 base, and 8 bases lay in between. This CDR3 region has 14 residues. The CDR3: CASSLYGGQETQYF. As DNA, the CDR3 is TGTGCCAGCAGCTTATACGGCGGCCAAGAGACCCAGTACTTC.

The rearrangement links TRBV9 to TRBJ2-3; TRBD2 aligns across 13 bases. Unmatched junction bases numbered 4, after V lost 4 bases and J lost 2 bases. The CDR3 has 16 amino acids. Germline CDR1 and CDR2: SGDLS and YYNGEE. Here the CDR3 reads CASSPLAGGHTDTQYF. DNA of the CDR3: TGTGCCAGCAGCCCACTAGCGGGGGGGCACACAGATACGCAGTATTTT.

This chain uses TRBV5-6 with TRBJ2-7, with D perhaps TRBD2 (5 bases). Trimming took 0 bases from V and 4 from J, leaving 11 bases between them. This CDR3 contains 14 residues. The germline CDR1 and CDR2 sequences are SGHDT and YYEEEE. CDR3 in amino acids: CASSLAGNWYEQYF. For the CDR3, the DNA is TGTGCCAGCAGCTTGGCGGGGAACTGGTACGAGCAGTACTTC.

This clone has only one observation. The chain joins TRBV6-5 to TRBJ1-5, with TRBD1 matching over 9 bases. The germline V gene encodes CDR1 MNHEY and CDR2 SVGAGI. J gave up 7 bases and V 5 bases, and 3 bases lay outside the gene matches. The CDR3 totals 13 residues. As DNA, the CDR3 is TGTGCCAGCAGTGACAGGGGGGGACAGCCCCAGCATTTT. Encoded protein: CASSDRGGQPQHF.

The CDR3 DNA is TGTGCCAGCAGCTTGGGTTGGGACAGGGGCGAGCAGTACTTC. Its protein product is CASSLGWDRGEQYF. The rearrangement joins TRBV5-4 to TRBJ2-5; TRBD1 agrees at 10 bases. The J call is in doubt because the DNA end fits TRBJ2-7 better. The germline CDR1 and CDR2 sequences are SGHNT and YYREEE (reference sequence). CDR3 length: 14 residues.

The chain has TRBV11-3 and TRBJ1-2; 9 bases agree with TRBD1. This CDR3 has 16 residues. V gave up 2 bases and J gave up 1 base; unmatched junction bases: 5. Germline CDR1 reads SGHNT; CDR2 reads YENEEA. The CDR3: CASSLRDRDINYGYTF. Here the CDR3 DNA reads TGTGCCAGCAGCTTACGGGACAGGGATATTAACTATGGCTACACCTTC.

This clone was seen a handful of times. The rearrangement joins TRBV30 to TRBJ1-1, with a possible D match to TRBD1 (5 bases). CDR3 size: 13 residues. Germline assignment: CDR1 GTSNPN and CDR2 SVGIG (reference sequence). The V and J ends lost 5 bases and 2 bases respectively, with 12 bases between them. CDR3 sequence: CAWGRGINTEAFF. The CDR3 coding sequence is TGTGCCTGGGGGCGGGGGATAAACACTGAAGCTTTCTTT.

This chain joins TRBV10-3 and TRBJ2-7, with D perhaps matching TRBD1 (5 bases). The CDR3 loop spans 14 amino acids. V was clipped by 2 bases and J by 0 bases, with 8 bases between them. Germline CDR1 is ENHRY and CDR2 is SYGVKD. Here the CDR3 DNA reads TGTGCCATCAGTGAGGCAGGGTACTCCTACGAGCAGTACTTC. This codes for CAISEAGYSYEQYF.

The chain links TRBV6-5 to TRBJ1-1; D is perhaps TRBD1 (5 bases). The germline gives CDR1 MNHEY, CDR2 SVGAGI. The V gene lost 4 bases and the J gene lost 0 bases, with 15 bases spanning the gap. The CDR3 consists of 16 residues. CDR3 nucleotides: TGTGCCAGCAGTTCCAGGGCCGGTCAGATGAACACTGAAGCTTTCTTT. This gives the protein CASSSRAGQMNTEAFF.

CDR3 bases: TGCGCCAGCAGCTTGAGCTGGGGGGAAGAGACCCAGTACTTC. Translated: CASSLSWGEETQYF. This rearrangement joins TRBV5-1 to TRBJ2-5; possibly TRBD2 for D (6 bases). This CDR3 is built from 14 residues. Germline values: CDR1 SGHRS, CDR2 YFSETQ. Trimming cost V 1 base and J 3 bases, with 10 bases left between them.